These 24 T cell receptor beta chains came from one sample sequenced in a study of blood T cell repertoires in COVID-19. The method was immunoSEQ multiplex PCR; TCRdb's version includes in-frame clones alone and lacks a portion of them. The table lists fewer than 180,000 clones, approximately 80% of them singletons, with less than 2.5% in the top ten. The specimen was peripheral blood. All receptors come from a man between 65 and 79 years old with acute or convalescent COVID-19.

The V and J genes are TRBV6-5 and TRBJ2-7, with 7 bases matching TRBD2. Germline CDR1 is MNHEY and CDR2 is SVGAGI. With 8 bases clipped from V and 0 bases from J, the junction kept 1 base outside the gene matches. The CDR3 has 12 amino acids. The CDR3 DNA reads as TGTGCCAGCGGGAGGGCCTCCTACGAGCAGTACTTC. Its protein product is CASGRASYEQYF.

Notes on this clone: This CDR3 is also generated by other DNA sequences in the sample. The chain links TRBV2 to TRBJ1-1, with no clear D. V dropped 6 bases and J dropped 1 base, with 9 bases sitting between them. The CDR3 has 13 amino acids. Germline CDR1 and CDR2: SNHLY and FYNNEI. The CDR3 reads CASSHSGNTEAFF. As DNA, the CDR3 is TGTGCCAGCAGCCACTCGGGGAACACTGAAGCTTTCTTT.

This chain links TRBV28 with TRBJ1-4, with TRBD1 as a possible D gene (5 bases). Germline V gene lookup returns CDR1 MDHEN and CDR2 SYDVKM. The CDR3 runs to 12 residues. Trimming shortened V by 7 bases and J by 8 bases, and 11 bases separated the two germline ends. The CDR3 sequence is CASTQGREKLFF. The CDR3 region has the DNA TGTGCCAGCACCCAGGGTAGGGAAAAACTGTTTTTT.

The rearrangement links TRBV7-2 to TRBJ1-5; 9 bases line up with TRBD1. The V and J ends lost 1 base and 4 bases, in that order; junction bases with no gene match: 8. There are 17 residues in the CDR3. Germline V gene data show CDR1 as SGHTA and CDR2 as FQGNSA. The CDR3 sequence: CASSLEQGAISNQPQHF. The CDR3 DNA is TGTGCCAGCAGCTTAGAACAGGGGGCTATCTCAAATCAGCCCCAGCATTTT.

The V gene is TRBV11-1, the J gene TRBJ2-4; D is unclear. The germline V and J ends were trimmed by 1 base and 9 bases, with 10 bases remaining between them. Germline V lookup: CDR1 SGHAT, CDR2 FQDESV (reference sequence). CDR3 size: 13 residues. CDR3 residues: CASSLGPPGIQYF. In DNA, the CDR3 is TGTGCCAGCAGCTTAGGACCCCCGGGCATTCAGTACTTC.

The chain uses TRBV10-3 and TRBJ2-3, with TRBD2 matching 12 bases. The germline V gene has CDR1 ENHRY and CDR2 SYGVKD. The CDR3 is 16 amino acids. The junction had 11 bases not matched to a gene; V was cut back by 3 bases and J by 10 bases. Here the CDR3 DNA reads TGTGCCATCAGTGACCCGGGACTAGCGGGCACGGGGGCGCAGTATTTT. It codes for CAISDPGLAGTGAQYF.

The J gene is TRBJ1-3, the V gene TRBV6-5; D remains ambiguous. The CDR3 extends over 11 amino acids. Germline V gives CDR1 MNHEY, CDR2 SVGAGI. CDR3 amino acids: CASRSGNTIYF. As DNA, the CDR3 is TGTGCATCCAGGTCTGGAAACACCATATATTTT.

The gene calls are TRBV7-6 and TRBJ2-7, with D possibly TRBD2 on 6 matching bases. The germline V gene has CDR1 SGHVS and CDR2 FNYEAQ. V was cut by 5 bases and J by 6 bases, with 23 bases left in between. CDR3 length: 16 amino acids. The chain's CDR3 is CASSSVLGTAPPEQYF. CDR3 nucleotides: TGTGCCAGCAGCAGCGTACTAGGGACTGCTCCTCCCGAGCAGTACTTC.

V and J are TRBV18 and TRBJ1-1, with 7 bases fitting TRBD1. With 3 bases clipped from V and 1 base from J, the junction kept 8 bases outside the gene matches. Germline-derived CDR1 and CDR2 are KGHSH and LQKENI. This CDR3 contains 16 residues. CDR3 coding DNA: TGTGCCAGCTCACCCACAATGGGACAGACGAACACTGAAGCTTTCTTT. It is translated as CASSPTMGQTNTEAFF.

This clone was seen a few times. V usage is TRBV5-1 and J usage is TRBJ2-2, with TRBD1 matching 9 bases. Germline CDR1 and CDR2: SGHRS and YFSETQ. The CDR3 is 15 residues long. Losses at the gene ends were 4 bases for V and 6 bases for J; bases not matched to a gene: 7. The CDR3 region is CASSPQGAQAGELFF. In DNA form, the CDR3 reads TGCGCCAGCAGCCCACAGGGGGCCCAGGCCGGGGAGCTGTTTTTT.

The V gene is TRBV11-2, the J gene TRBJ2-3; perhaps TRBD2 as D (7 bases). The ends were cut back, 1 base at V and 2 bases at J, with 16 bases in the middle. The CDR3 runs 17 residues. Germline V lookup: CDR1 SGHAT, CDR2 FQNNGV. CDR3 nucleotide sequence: TGTGCCAGCAGCTTAGGTGTGCGGGGGCCAAACACAGATACGCAGTATTTT. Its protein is CASSLGVRGPNTDTQYF.

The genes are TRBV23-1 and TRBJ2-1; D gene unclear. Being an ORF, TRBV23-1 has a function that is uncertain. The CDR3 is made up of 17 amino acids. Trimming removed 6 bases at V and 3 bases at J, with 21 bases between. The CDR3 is CASSHPPLGVGYNEQFF. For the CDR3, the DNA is TGCGCCAGCAGCCACCCCCCCCTAGGTGTAGGCTACAATGAGCAGTTCTTC.

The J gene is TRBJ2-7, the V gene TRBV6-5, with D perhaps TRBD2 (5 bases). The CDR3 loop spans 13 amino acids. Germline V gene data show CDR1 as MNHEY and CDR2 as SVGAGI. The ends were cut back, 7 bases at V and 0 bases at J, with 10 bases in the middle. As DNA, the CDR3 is TGTGCCAGCACCACGGGGAGCTCCTACGAGCAGTACTTC. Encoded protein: CASTTGSSYEQYF.

The CDR3 DNA sequence: TGTGCCAGCAGGGACAGTACCTCTGGAAACACCATATATTTT. Translation gives CASRDSTSGNTIYF. The chain combines TRBV2 with TRBJ1-3, with a possible D match to TRBD1 (6 bases). The germline V gene has CDR1 SNHLY and CDR2 FYNNEI. The CDR3 extends over 14 amino acids. The ends were cut back, 6 bases at V and 0 bases at J, with 9 bases in the middle.

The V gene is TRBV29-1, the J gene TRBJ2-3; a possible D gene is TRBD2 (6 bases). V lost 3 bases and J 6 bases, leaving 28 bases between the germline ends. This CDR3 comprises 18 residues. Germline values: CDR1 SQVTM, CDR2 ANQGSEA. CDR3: CSVEPSASAVTKHDTQYF. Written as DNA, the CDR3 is TGCAGCGTTGAGCCTTCGGCTAGCGCCGTCACCAAGCACGATACGCAGTATTTT.

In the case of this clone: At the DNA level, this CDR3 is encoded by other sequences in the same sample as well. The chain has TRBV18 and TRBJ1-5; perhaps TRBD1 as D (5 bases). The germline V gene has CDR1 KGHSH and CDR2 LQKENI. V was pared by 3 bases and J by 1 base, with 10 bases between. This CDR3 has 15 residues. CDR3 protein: CASSPTGGSNQPQHF. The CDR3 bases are TGTGCCAGCTCACCCACAGGAGGGAGCAATCAGCCCCAGCATTTT.

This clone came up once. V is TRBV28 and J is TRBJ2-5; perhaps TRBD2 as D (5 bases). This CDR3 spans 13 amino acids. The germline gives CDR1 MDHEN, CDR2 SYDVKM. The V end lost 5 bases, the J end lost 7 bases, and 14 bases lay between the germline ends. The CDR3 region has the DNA TGTGCCAGCAGTAGCCCCGACCGGGGGACCCAGTACTTC. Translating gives CASSSPDRGTQYF.

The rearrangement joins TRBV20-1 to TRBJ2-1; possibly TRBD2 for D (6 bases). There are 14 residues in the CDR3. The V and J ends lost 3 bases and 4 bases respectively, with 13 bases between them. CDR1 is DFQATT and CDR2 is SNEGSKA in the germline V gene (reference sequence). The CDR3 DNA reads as TGCAGTGCTAGTAGCGGACGACTTTACAATGAGCAGTTCTTC. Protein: CSASSGRLYNEQFF.

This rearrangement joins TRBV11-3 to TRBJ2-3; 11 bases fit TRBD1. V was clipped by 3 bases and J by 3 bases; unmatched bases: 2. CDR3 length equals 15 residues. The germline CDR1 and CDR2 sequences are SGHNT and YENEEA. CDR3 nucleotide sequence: TGTGCCAGCAGCTTCGGACAGGGGGCAACAGATACGCAGTATTTT. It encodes CASSFGQGATDTQYF.

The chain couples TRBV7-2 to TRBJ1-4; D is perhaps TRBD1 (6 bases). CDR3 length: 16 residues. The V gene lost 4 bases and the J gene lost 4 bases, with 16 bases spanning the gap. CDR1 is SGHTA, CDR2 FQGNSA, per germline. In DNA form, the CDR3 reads TGTGCCAGCAGCTCCCCGACGACAGGAAATAATGAAAAACTGTTTTTT. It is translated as CASSSPTTGNNEKLFF.

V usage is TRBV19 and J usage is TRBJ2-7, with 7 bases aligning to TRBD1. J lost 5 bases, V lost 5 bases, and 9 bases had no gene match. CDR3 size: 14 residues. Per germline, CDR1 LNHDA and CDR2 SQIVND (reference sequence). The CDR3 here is CASSRDSASNEQYF. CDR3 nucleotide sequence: TGTGCCAGTAGTCGGGACAGTGCCTCTAACGAGCAGTACTTC.

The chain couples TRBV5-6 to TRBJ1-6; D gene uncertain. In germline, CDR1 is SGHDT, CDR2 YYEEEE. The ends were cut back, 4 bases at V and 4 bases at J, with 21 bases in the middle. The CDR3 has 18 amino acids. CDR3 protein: CASSPPAHFSRYNSPLHF. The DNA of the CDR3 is TGTGCCAGCAGCCCCCCTGCGCATTTTTCCCGATATAATTCACCCCTCCACTTT.

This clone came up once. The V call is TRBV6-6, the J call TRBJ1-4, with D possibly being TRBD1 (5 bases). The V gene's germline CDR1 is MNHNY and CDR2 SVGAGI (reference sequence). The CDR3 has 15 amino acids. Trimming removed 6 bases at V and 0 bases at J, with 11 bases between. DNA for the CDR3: TGTGCCAGCAGACGGACACAAACAACTAATGAAAAACTGTTTTTT. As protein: CASRRTQTTNEKLFF.

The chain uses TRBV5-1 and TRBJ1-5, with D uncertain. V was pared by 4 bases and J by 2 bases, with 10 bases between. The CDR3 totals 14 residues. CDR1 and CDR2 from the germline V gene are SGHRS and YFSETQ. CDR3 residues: CASSPAGGNQPQHF. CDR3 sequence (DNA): TGCGCCAGCAGCCCGGCGGGAGGCAATCAGCCCCAGCATTTT.